Listed here are 32 T cell receptor beta chains from one sample, sequenced in a study of cytomegalovirus exposure and HLA in healthy donors. PCR was performed using 60 Vbeta and 13 Jbeta primers. The method was immunoSEQ multiplex PCR; TCRdb's version includes in-frame clones alone and lacks a portion of them. The data show under 150,000 clones, with almost 85% seen just once and about 2.5% held by the top ten. The sequenced material came from PBMCs. The receptors stem from a boy younger than 10 in good health and CMV-seronegative.

This sequence joins TRBV19 and TRBJ1-1; D unresolved. Deletions cut 8 bases from V and 6 bases from J, with 13 bases between. CDR3 size: 12 residues. Looked up from germline, CDR1 is LNHDA and CDR2 is SQIVND (reference sequence). The CDR3 spells CASGGLIAEAFF. The CDR3 nucleotides are TGTGCCAGTGGCGGGTTAATTGCTGAAGCTTTCTTT.

The table lists this clone with a count of one. The chain joins TRBV7-9 to TRBJ2-5; tentatively, D is TRBD2 (7 bases). CDR3 length equals 17 residues. Germline CDR1 is SEHNR and CDR2 is FQNEAQ (reference sequence). Trimming stripped 2 bases from V and 3 bases from J, with 19 bases between. The CDR3 protein is CASSLIPGAGAEETQYF. The CDR3 coding sequence is TGTGCCAGCAGCTTAATCCCTGGGGCGGGGGCCGAAGAGACCCAGTACTTC.

A note on this clone: The germline gene is not matched at one end of the junction; a read error may be the cause. This chain joins TRBV7-9 and TRBJ1-5, with TRBD1 matching over 7 bases. The germline CDR1 and CDR2 sequences are SEHNR and FQNEAQ (reference sequence). The CDR3 contains 16 residues. The CDR3 bases are TGTTCCAGCAGCTTAGGAGTAAATAGGGGGCCTCAGCCCCAGCATTTT. Translation: CSSSLGVNRGPQPQHF.

This clone showed up just once. The chain employs TRBV6-1 and TRBJ2-1, with 9 bases fitting TRBD1. The V and J ends lost 1 base and 14 bases, in that order; junction bases with no gene match: 12. This CDR3 has 15 residues. From germline, CDR1 is MNHNS and CDR2 SASEGT. The CDR3, as DNA: TGTGCCAGCAGTGAAGAGCATGGACAGGGGTCCAAGAAGTTCTTC. Residues: CASSEEHGQGSKKFF.

The chain joins TRBV6-6 to TRBJ2-3, with D unresolved. This CDR3 spans 14 amino acids. With 2 bases removed from V and 4 bases from J, the gap between germline ends came to 10 bases. The germline V gene encodes CDR1 MNHNY and CDR2 SVGAGI (reference sequence). The CDR3 here is CASSYTYSSDTQYF. Here the CDR3 DNA reads TGTGCCAGCAGTTACACCTACTCGTCAGATACGCAGTATTTT.

This clone is a singleton in its sample. This chain connects TRBV19 to TRBJ1-2, with D possibly TRBD1 on 6 matching bases. Trimming removed 9 bases from V and 4 bases from J, with 18 bases in between. The CDR3 has 14 amino acids. CDR1 LNHDA and CDR2 SQIVND come from the germline V gene (reference sequence). In DNA form, the CDR3 reads TGTGCCAGCCTTGGGGGGGGGCCGTTCTATGGCTACACCTTC. Translating it yields CASLGGGPFYGYTF.

The chain uses TRBV5-4 and TRBJ2-7, with a weak D call TRBD2 (7 bases). Germline CDR1 reads SGHNT; CDR2 reads YYREEE (reference sequence). There are 14 residues in the CDR3. V was cut by 2 bases and J by 4 bases, with 13 bases left in between. The CDR3 loop reads CASSFEGGSYEQYF. The DNA of the CDR3 is TGTGCCAGCAGCTTCGAGGGGGGGTCGTACGAGCAGTACTTC. The full variable domain, rest sourced from reference TRBV5-4 and TRBJ2-7, is ETGVTQSPTHLIKTRGQQVTLRCSSQSGHNTVSWYQQALGQGPQFIFQYYREEENGRGNFPPRFSGLQFPNYSSELNVNALELDDSALYLCASSFEGGSYEQYFGPGTRLTVT.

The chain employs TRBV15 and TRBJ1-2, with D hard to call. Germline V gene sequence: CDR1 LNHNV, CDR2 YYDKDF (reference sequence). Between the trimmed V and J ends, which lost 0 bases and 3 bases, there was a span of 8 bases. The CDR3 sequence is 14 residues long. The CDR3 is CATSRDLTDYGYTF. The CDR3 DNA sequence: TGTGCCACCAGCAGAGATCTAACCGACTATGGCTACACCTTC. Based on the CDR3 plus reference TRBV15 and TRBJ1-2, the full variable domain is DAMVIQNPRYQVTQFGKPVTLSCSQTLNHNVMYWYQQKSSQAPKLLFHYYDKDFNNEADTPDNFQSRRPNTSFCFLDIRSPGLGDTAMYLCATSRDLTDYGYTFGSGTRLTVV.

The gene calls are TRBV19 and TRBJ2-1, with TRBD1 identical over 9 bases. The CDR3 spans 15 residues. In germline, CDR1 is LNHDA, CDR2 SQIVND (reference sequence). Trimming at V came to 9 bases and at J to 3 bases, leaving 9 bases not matched to a gene. The chain's CDR3 is CASRAGTGIYNEQFF. CDR3 DNA: TGTGCCAGCAGAGCCGGGACAGGGATCTACAATGAGCAGTTCTTC.

The chain links TRBV5-1 to TRBJ1-1; 7 nucleotides line up with TRBD1. The germline gives CDR1 SGHRS, CDR2 YFSETQ. The CDR3 loop spans 15 amino acids. J lost 2 bases, V lost 3 bases, and 7 bases had no gene match. DNA for the CDR3: TGCGCCAGCAGCTCCCCGGGACAGCGTAACACTGAAGCTTTCTTT. Its translation: CASSSPGQRNTEAFF. Together with reference TRBV5-1 and TRBJ1-1, the CDR3 gives the full variable domain: KAGVTQTPRYLIKTRGQQVTLSCSPISGHRSVSWYQQTPGQGLQFLFEYFSETQRNKGNFPGRFSGRQFSNSRSEMNVSTLELGDSALYLCASSSPGQRNTEAFFGQGTRLTVV.

This chain uses TRBV25-1 with TRBJ1-1, with D unclear. Germline CDR1 and CDR2: MGHDK and SYGVNS. This CDR3 region has 13 residues. V was trimmed by 7 bases and J by 0 bases, leaving 9 bases between them. The CDR3: CASTSSVNTEAFF. As DNA, the CDR3 is TGTGCCAGCACCTCGTCCGTGAACACTGAAGCTTTCTTT.

The chain couples TRBV7-3 to TRBJ2-1; the match to TRBD2 covers 7 bases. This CDR3 spans 15 amino acids. CDR1 is SGHTA and CDR2 is FQGTGA in the germline V gene. The junction had 4 bases not matched to a gene; V was cut back by 2 bases and J by 3 bases. The CDR3 nucleotides read TGTGCCAGCAGCTTAGGGGGGGACCGCTACAATGAGCAGTTCTTC. The encoded protein is CASSLGGDRYNEQFF.

V is TRBV7-9 and J is TRBJ1-3, with TRBD1 matching 7 bases. V was pared by 5 bases and J by 4 bases, with 8 bases of the junction left unmatched. Germline V CDR1 and CDR2: SEHNR, FQNEAQ (reference sequence). There are 15 residues in the CDR3. The CDR3 protein is CASSTHRGGGNTIYF. CDR3 nucleotide sequence: TGTGCCAGCAGCACACACAGGGGAGGAGGAAACACCATATATTTT.

This clone came up a few times. Other DNA sequences in this sample translate to the same CDR3. This chain uses TRBV5-6 with TRBJ2-3; D may be TRBD1 (5 bases). Germline V CDR1 and CDR2: SGHDT, YYEEEE. The ends were cut back, 6 bases at V and 0 bases at J, with 8 bases in the middle. This CDR3 spans 13 amino acids. CDR3 sequence (DNA): TGTGCCAGCACCCGACAGAGCACAGATACGCAGTATTTT. Protein: CASTRQSTDTQYF.

The V and J genes are TRBV9 and TRBJ2-2; 9 bases align to TRBD2. The junction had 7 bases not matched to a gene; V was cut back by 0 bases and J by 1 base. The CDR3 is 18 residues long. Germline CDR1 and CDR2: SGDLS and YYNGEE. For the CDR3, the DNA is TGTGCCAGCAGCGTAGAGGGGCGGGGGGGCCGGAACACCGGGGAGCTGTTTTTT. Protein: CASSVEGRGGRNTGELFF.

The V gene is TRBV19, the J gene TRBJ1-4; perhaps TRBD1 as D (6 bases). The V gene lost 7 bases and the J gene lost 8 bases, with 14 bases spanning the gap. This CDR3 is built from 13 residues. Germline CDR1 reads LNHDA; CDR2 reads SQIVND (reference sequence). DNA for the CDR3: TGTGCCAGTACTCCCACAGGGAACGAAAAACTGTTTTTT. Translating gives CASTPTGNEKLFF.

The chain has TRBV10-1 and TRBJ2-3; 8 bases are shared with TRBD2. The length of the CDR3 is 17 residues. CDR1 and CDR2 (germline): WNHNN, SYGVQD (reference sequence). The V gene end was trimmed by 2 bases and the J gene end by 2 bases; junction bases not matched to a gene: 9. As DNA, the CDR3 is TGCGCCAGCAGTGAGAAGGAAGCGGGAGCCCCCACAGATACGCAGTATTTT. It specifies CASSEKEAGAPTDTQYF.

The chain couples TRBV7-6 to TRBJ2-1; D ambiguous. With 5 bases removed from V and 9 bases from J, the gap between germline ends came to 17 bases. The CDR3 is made up of 14 amino acids. Germline CDR1 is SGHVS and CDR2 is FNYEAQ. Here the CDR3 reads CASSAPSRTAEQFF. The CDR3 DNA reads as TGTGCCAGCAGCGCCCCCTCTAGAACCGCTGAGCAGTTCTTC.

The chain links TRBV5-1 to TRBJ2-1; maybe TRBD2 (5 bases). Germline CDR1 SGHRS, CDR2 YFSETQ. V was shortened by 3 bases and J by 9 bases, with 13 bases between the two germline ends. The CDR3 spans 13 residues. The CDR3 region is CASSSQLVGEQFF. The CDR3 bases are TGCGCCAGCAGCTCACAACTAGTCGGTGAGCAGTTCTTC.

The chain joins TRBV7-9 to TRBJ1-2, with D possibly being TRBD1 (6 bases). Per the germline V gene, CDR1 is SEHNR and CDR2 is FQNEAQ (reference sequence). V lost 1 base and J lost 6, with 18 bases in between. The length of the CDR3 is 16 residues. Here the CDR3 reads CASSLVGALRQDGYTF. DNA for the CDR3: TGTGCCAGCAGCTTAGTAGGGGCCCTTCGACAGGATGGCTACACCTTC.

The J gene is TRBJ2-1, the V gene TRBV29-1; 7 bases fit TRBD2. Looked up from germline, CDR1 is SQVTM and CDR2 is ANQGSEA. After removal of 4 bases from V and 2 bases from J, the junction contained 5 bases not matched to a gene. This CDR3 contains 14 residues. The CDR3 DNA reads TGCAGCGTTGCGGGGGAGGGTACCTACAATGAGCAGTTCTTC. Translating gives CSVAGEGTYNEQFF.

The rearrangement joins TRBV2 to TRBJ2-1; TRBD2 aligns across 7 bases. J was trimmed by 14 bases and V by 5 bases; bases with no gene match: 9. This CDR3 comprises 12 residues. The germline CDR1 and CDR2 sequences are SNHLY and FYNNEI. Written as DNA, the CDR3 is TGTGCCAGCAGTTGGGGAGGGGACTTTGAGTTCTTC. This gives the protein CASSWGGDFEFF.

The CDR3 DNA is TGTGCCAGTAGTGGGGGACAGGGGTTAGGTCAGCCCCAGCATTTT. Its protein is CASSGGQGLGQPQHF. This chain joins TRBV19 and TRBJ1-5; 10 nucleotides agree with TRBD1. Germline V gene lookup returns CDR1 LNHDA and CDR2 SQIVND (reference sequence). V was clipped by 5 bases and J by 6 bases; unmatched bases: 7. CDR3 size: 15 residues.

The chain is built from TRBV7-6 and TRBJ2-3; the match to TRBD2 covers 9 bases. V was clipped by 3 bases and J by 3 bases; unmatched bases: 7. The CDR3 consists of 16 residues. Germline lookup yields CDR1 SGHVS and CDR2 FNYEAQ. This CDR3 is CASSLISGGITDTQYF. The CDR3 coding sequence is TGTGCCAGCAGCTTGATTAGCGGGGGAATAACAGATACGCAGTATTTT. The variable domain in full, with the rest retrieved from reference TRBV7-6 and TRBJ2-3, is GAGVSQSPRYKVTKRGQDVALRCDPISGHVSLYWYRQALGQGPEFLTYFNYEAQQDKSGLPNDRFSAERPEGSISTLTIQRTEQRDSAMYRCASSLISGGITDTQYFGPGTRLTVL.

The V and J genes are TRBV18 and TRBJ2-7, with a weak D call TRBD2 (7 bases). V was trimmed by 3 bases and J by 3 bases, leaving 15 bases between them. CDR1 KGHSH and CDR2 LQKENI come from the germline V gene. The CDR3 sequence is 15 residues long. The CDR3 DNA sequence: TGTGCCAGCTCACCCAAGGGGGGGCTCCTCTACGAGCAGTACTTC. This codes for CASSPKGGLLYEQYF.

The chain employs TRBV30 and TRBJ1-2, with 7 bases lining up with TRBD1. Germline lookup yields CDR1 GTSNPN and CDR2 SVGIG (reference sequence). V lost 7 bases to trimming and J lost 8 bases; unmatched junction nucleotides: 10. The CDR3 sequence is 12 residues long. CDR3 residues: CALTGIFGGYTF. The CDR3 bases are TGTGCCTTGACAGGGATATTCGGGGGCTACACCTTC.

The V gene is TRBV27, the J gene TRBJ2-1; 11 bases map to TRBD2. CDR1 is MNHEY, CDR2 SMNVEV, per germline (reference sequence). Trimming cost V 6 bases and J 5 bases; bases outside gene matches: 6. The CDR3 length is 15 residues. The CDR3 nucleotides are TGTGCCAGCAGCCTCTGGGGACTAGCGGACAATGAGCAGTTCTTC. It encodes CASSLWGLADNEQFF.

In DNA, the CDR3 is TGTGCCTTCGGTAATATGGGGCGGAGCGAGCAGTACGTC. As protein: CAFGNMGRSEQYV. The V and J genes are TRBV30 and TRBJ2-7; maybe TRBD1 (5 bases). This CDR3 is built from 13 residues. Per germline, CDR1 GTSNPN and CDR2 SVGIG (reference sequence). The germline V and J ends were trimmed by 7 bases and 6 bases, with 19 bases remaining between them.

This chain connects TRBV6-5 to TRBJ1-1, with 9 bases fitting TRBD1. V was pared by 5 bases and J by 6 bases, with 7 bases of the junction left unmatched. Germline V gene data show CDR1 as MNHEY and CDR2 as SVGAGI. The CDR3 is made up of 14 amino acids. The CDR3 DNA is TGTGCCAGCAGTAGGGGACAGGGCGTCTCTGAAGCTTTCTTT. This codes for CASSRGQGVSEAFF.

This chain uses TRBV30 with TRBJ1-2; D gene ambiguous. CDR3 length: 16 amino acids. CDR1 and CDR2 from the germline V gene are GTSNPN and SVGIG (reference sequence). The V gene lost 2 bases and the J gene lost 0 bases, with 16 bases spanning the gap. DNA for the CDR3: TGTGCCTGGAGTCTCAGGAGGGCTGCTGCTAACTATGGCTACACCTTC. Encoded protein: CAWSLRRAAANYGYTF.

The genes are TRBV6-4 and TRBJ2-5; 7 nucleotides agree with TRBD2. The length of the CDR3 is 15 residues. After removal of 5 bases from V and 4 bases from J, the junction contained 10 bases not matched to a gene. Germline CDR1 reads MRHNA; CDR2 reads SNTAGT. The CDR3, as DNA: TGTGCCAGCAGTTCCGAGGCTGGGGAGGGAGAGACCCAGTACTTC. Amino acids: CASSSEAGEGETQYF.

This clone was detected only once. This chain's CDR3 is CASSEAPGSGNAAFF. The CDR3 DNA sequence: TGTGCCAGCAGTGAAGCTCCGGGGAGCGGGAACGCAGCTTTCTTT. The chain employs TRBV2 and TRBJ1-1; D ambiguous. V was shortened by 0 bases and J by 10 bases, with 18 bases between the two germline ends. The germline CDR1 and CDR2 sequences are SNHLY and FYNNEI. This CDR3 comprises 15 residues.